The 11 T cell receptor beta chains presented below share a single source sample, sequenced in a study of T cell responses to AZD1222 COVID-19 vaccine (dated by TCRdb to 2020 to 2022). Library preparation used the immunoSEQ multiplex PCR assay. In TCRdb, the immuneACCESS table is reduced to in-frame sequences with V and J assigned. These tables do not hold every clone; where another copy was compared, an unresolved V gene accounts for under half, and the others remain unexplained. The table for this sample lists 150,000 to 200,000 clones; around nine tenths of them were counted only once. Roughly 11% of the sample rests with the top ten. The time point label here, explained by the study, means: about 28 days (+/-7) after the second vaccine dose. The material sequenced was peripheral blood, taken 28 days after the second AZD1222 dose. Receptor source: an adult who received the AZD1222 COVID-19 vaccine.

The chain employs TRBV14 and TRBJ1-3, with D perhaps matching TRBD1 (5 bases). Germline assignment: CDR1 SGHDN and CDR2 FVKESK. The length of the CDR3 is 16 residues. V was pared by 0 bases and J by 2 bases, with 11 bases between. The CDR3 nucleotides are TGTGCCAGCAGCCAAGACAGGGTTATCGCTGGAAACACCATATATTTT. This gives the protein CASSQDRVIAGNTIYF. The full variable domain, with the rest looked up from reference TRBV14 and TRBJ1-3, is EAGVTQFPSHSVIEKGQTVTLRCDPISGHDNLYWYRRVMGKEIKFLLHFVKESKQDESGMPNNRFLAERTGGTYSTLKVQPAELEDSGVYFCASSQDRVIAGNTIYFGEGSWLTVV.

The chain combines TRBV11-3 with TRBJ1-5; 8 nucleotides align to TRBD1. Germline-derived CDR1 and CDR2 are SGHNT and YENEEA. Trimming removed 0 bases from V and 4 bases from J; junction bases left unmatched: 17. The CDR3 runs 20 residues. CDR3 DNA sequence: TGTGCCAGCAGCTTAGATCGGCAGGGGGCGAATCTTTGGGAGAATCAGCCCCAGCATTTT. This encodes CASSLDRQGANLWENQPQHF.

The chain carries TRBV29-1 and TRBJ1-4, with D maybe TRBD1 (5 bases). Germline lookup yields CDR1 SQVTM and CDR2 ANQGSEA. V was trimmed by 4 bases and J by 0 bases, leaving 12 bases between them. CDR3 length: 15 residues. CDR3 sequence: CSVGGTSATNEKLFF. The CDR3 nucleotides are TGCAGCGTTGGCGGGACGTCTGCAACTAATGAAAAACTGTTTTTT.

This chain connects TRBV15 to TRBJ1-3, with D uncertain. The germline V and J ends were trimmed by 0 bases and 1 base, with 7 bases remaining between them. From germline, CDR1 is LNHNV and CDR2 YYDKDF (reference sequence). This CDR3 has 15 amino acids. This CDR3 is CATSRDLGSGNTIYF. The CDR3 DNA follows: TGTGCCACCAGCAGAGATTTAGGGTCTGGAAACACCATATATTTT.

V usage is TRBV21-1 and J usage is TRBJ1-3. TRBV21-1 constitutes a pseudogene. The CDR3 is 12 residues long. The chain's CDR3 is CASPLGLGTIYF. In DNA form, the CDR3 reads TGTGCCAGCCCTCTAGGGTTAGGCACCATATATTTT.

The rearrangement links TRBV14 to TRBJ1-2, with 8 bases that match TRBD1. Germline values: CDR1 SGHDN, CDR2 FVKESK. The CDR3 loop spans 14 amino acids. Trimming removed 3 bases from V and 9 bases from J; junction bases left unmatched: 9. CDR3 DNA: TGTGCCAGCAGCCATCCTGGACAGGGCTTTAGCTACACCTTC. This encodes CASSHPGQGFSYTF.

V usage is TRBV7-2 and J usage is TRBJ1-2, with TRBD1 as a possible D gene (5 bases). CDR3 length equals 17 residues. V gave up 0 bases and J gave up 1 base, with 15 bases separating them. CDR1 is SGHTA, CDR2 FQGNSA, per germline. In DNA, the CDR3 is TGTGCCAGCAGCTTAGCAGCGGGAGTGGGACTTAACTATGGCTACACCTTC. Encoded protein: CASSLAAGVGLNYGYTF.

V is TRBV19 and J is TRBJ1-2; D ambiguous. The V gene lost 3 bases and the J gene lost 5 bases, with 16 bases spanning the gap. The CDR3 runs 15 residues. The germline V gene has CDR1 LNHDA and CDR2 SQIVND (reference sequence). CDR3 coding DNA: TGTGCCAGTAGTATCGACTCTGGGGTTCGATATGGCTACACCTTC. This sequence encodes CASSIDSGVRYGYTF.

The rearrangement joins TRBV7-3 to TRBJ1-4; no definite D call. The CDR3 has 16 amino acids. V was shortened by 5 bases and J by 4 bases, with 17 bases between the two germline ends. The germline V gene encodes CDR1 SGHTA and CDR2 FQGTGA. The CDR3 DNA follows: TGTGCCAGCAGCCCAACTGGCCGAATCGATAATGAAAAACTGTTTTTT. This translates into CASSPTGRIDNEKLFF.

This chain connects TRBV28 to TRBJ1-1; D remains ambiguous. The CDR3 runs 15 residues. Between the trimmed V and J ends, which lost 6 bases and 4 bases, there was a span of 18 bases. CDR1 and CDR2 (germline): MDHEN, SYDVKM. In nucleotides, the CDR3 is TGTGCCAGCAGCCAAAGGCTCATTATAGCCACTGAAGCTTTCTTT. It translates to CASSQRLIIATEAFF.

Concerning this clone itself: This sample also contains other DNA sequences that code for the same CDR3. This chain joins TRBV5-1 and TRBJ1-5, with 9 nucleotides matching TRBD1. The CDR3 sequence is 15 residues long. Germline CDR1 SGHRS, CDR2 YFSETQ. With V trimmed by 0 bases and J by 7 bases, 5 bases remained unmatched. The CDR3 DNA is TGCGCCAGCAGCTTGGGGACAGGGGTTGGGCAGCCCCAGCATTTT. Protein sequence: CASSLGTGVGQPQHF.